This T cell receptor (beta chain) was recovered during a study of CD8+ T cells in alopecia areata. cDNA prepared by RNA extraction and subsequent reverse transcription served as the template for sequencing. Sequenced by immunoSEQ multiplex PCR; TCRdb stores in-frame clones only, minus some. Here the sample spans over 150,000 clones, around three fifths being singletons. The treatment denotes: oral pan-JAK inhibitor, 5-10 mg twice daily. Study conclusions and caveats: Higher clonality than in normal scalp was seen in lesional scalp, especially alopecia totalis/universalis. Many expanded lesional clones persisted during tofacitinib (in both scalp and blood). Scalp sequencing also captures normal skin's resident alphabeta T cells.

The CDR3 has 16 residues. V shed 2 bases and J 1 base; nucleotides not matched to a gene: 3. Germline V CDR1 and CDR2: MGHRA, YSYEKL. Turning to this clone: Its antigen is as yet unknown.

Sequences were derived from CD8+ T cells sorted from blood, sampled at week 24, from a patient treated with tofacitinib. The receptor was isolated from a human donor with alopecia areata. The chain carries TRBV4-1 and TRBJ2-3; 10 nucleotides match TRBD2. The CDR3 region has the DNA TGCGCCAGCAGCCAATCCGGACTAGCGGGCACAGATACGCAGTATTTT. This translates into CASSQSGLAGTDTQYF.